Shown below are 23 T cell receptor beta chains from a single sample sequenced in a study of T-cell reconstitution after alpha-beta-depleted transplantation in children. Construction of the TCRbeta library involved unique molecular identifiers. One entry per CDR3 protein, called by TCRdb with MiXCR from the PCR reads. The table includes fewer than 350,000 distinct CDR3 sequences, 9.5% to 13% detected once. The sample here was PBMCs, taken before TCRalphabeta/CD19-depleted stem cell transplant. These TCRs come from a boy less than two years old with acute myeloid leukemia, due to receive a stem cell transplant.

This clonotype was counted ten times or more. V and J are TRBV12-3 or TRBV12-4 and TRBJ2-3; D is perhaps TRBD1 (6 bases). This CDR3 region has 14 residues. Trimming shortened V by 6 bases and J by 1 base, and 11 bases separated the two germline ends. CDR3 sequence: CASRRAGGTDTQYF. The CDR3 DNA reads TGTGCCAGCAGGCGGGCAGGGGGCACAGATACGCAGTATTTT.

The chain has TRBV5-4 and TRBJ2-3, with D possibly TRBD2 on 5 matching bases. Germline-derived CDR1 and CDR2 are SGHNT and YYREEE (reference sequence). V shed 4 bases and J shed 3 bases, with 15 bases lying between them. The CDR3 sequence is 15 residues long. CDR3 sequence reads: CASSLPGIVTDTQYF. The CDR3 DNA follows: TGTGCCAGCAGCCTACCCGGGATCGTGACAGATACGCAGTATTTT.

This clonotype occurred many times. The gene calls are TRBV28 and TRBJ1-5; D unresolved. Germline values: CDR1 MDHEN, CDR2 SYDVKM. This CDR3 has 13 residues. Trimming pared 4 bases from V and 7 bases from J, leaving 11 bases between. The CDR3 region has the DNA TGTGCCAGCAGTTACGGAGGATGGCAGCCCCAGCATTTT. This translates into CASSYGGWQPQHF.

This clonotype was recorded many times. J is TRBJ2-7 and V is TRBV7-9; 7 bases map to TRBD1. Germline lookup yields CDR1 SEHNR and CDR2 FQNEAQ (reference sequence). With V trimmed by 7 bases and J by 3 bases, 3 bases remained unmatched. CDR3 length equals 12 residues. The CDR3 region is CASKGQSYEQYF. In nucleotides, the CDR3 is TGTGCCAGCAAGGGACAGAGCTACGAGCAGTACTTC.

The table lists this clonotype with many counts. The chain uses TRBV11-1 and TRBJ2-2, with 12 bases lining up with TRBD1. Germline CDR1 and CDR2: SGHAT and FQDESV (reference sequence). Trimming cost V 4 bases and J 3 bases; bases outside gene matches: 9. This CDR3 region has 18 residues. This CDR3 is CASSSLPGTGGDTGELFF. CDR3 sequence (DNA): TGTGCCAGCAGCTCCCTTCCGGGGACAGGGGGCGACACCGGGGAGCTGTTTTTT.

This clonotype appeared a few times. This CDR3 reads CASSYRRQAEEQYF. The CDR3 DNA is TGTGCCAGCAGTTACCGCCGACAGGCCGAAGAGCAGTACTTC. This rearrangement joins TRBV6-5 to TRBJ2-7, with TRBD1 as a possible D gene (6 bases). From germline, CDR1 is MNHEY and CDR2 SVGAGI. With 2 bases removed from V and 7 bases from J, the gap between germline ends came to 15 bases. CDR3 length equals 14 residues.

This clonotype was counted many times. The J gene is TRBJ1-6, the V gene TRBV12-3 or TRBV12-4, with D maybe TRBD1 (5 bases). The CDR3 is made up of 15 amino acids. The ends were cut back, 2 bases at V and 8 bases at J, with 13 bases in the middle. CDR3 DNA sequence: TGTGCCAGCAGTTTATCGGCAGGGTGGGATTCACCCCTCCACTTT. This codes for CASSLSAGWDSPLHF.

This clonotype was detected ten times or more. The rearrangement links TRBV19 to TRBJ2-1, with TRBD2 matching over 9 bases. The CDR3 contains 21 residues. After removal of 3 bases from V and 2 bases from J, the junction contained 20 bases not matched to a gene. CDR1 is LNHDA and CDR2 is SQIVND in the germline V gene (reference sequence). The CDR3 protein is CASSISPYEERVAGAYNEQFF. Written as DNA, the CDR3 is TGTGCCAGTAGTATCAGTCCGTACGAAGAACGGGTAGCGGGGGCCTACAATGAGCAGTTCTTC.

The table lists this clonotype with many counts. This rearrangement joins TRBV4-2 to TRBJ2-1; 8 bases fit TRBD2. The CDR3 extends over 13 amino acids. The V and J ends lost 3 bases and 9 bases, in that order; junction bases with no gene match: 4. Germline CDR1 and CDR2: LGHNA and YNFKEQ. CDR3: CASSQDSGVEQFF. CDR3 sequence (DNA): TGTGCCAGCAGCCAGGATAGCGGGGTTGAGCAGTTCTTC.

This clonotype was seen many times. This sequence joins TRBV12-3 or TRBV12-4 and TRBJ2-1; perhaps TRBD1 as D (5 bases). The V and J ends lost 6 bases and 8 bases respectively, with 17 bases between them. This CDR3 is built from 14 residues. The CDR3 loop is CASRHHGGRDEQFF. CDR3 sequence (DNA): TGTGCCAGCAGACACCACGGCGGCAGGGATGAGCAGTTCTTC.

This clonotype has at least ten counts. The chain links TRBV4-2 to TRBJ2-5; 9 positions match TRBD1. The CDR3 covers 18 residues. Losses at the gene ends were 6 bases for V and 3 bases for J; bases not matched to a gene: 17. Germline-derived CDR1 and CDR2 are LGHNA and YNFKEQ. The CDR3 DNA follows: TGTGCCAGCAGGTTCACAGGGGGCGATCCACTCAGAGAAGAGACCCAGTACTTC. Translated: CASRFTGGDPLREETQYF.

The gene calls are TRBV24-1 and TRBJ1-5; no clear D gene. Trimming removed 1 base at V and 5 bases at J, with 5 bases between. Germline V gene data show CDR1 as KGHDR and CDR2 as SFDVKD. This CDR3 contains 13 residues. DNA of the CDR3: TGTGCCACCAGTGATTTCGCGGATCAGCCCCAGCATTTT. Protein: CATSDFADQPQHF.

In this sample, this clonotype turned up many times. This sequence joins TRBV6-5 and TRBJ2-1; tentative D call: TRBD2 (7 bases). CDR1 and CDR2 (germline): MNHEY, SVGAGI. The V and J ends lost 1 base and 7 bases respectively, with 14 bases between them. The CDR3 consists of 15 residues. The CDR3 nucleotides are TGTGCCAGCAGTTACTGGGGGGGCAAGTCTAATGAGCAGTTCTTC. Amino acids: CASSYWGGKSNEQFF.

This chain uses TRBV12-3 or TRBV12-4 with TRBJ2-7; D call uncertain. V was shortened by 5 bases and J by 2 bases, with 13 bases between the two germline ends. The CDR3 extends over 14 amino acids. DNA of the CDR3: TGTGCCAGCAGTCTCGGTCGAAGGCCCTACGAGCAGTACTTC. It specifies CASSLGRRPYEQYF.

This clonotype was recorded many times. V is TRBV4-2 and J is TRBJ2-5; 9 bases are a match to TRBD1. The CDR3 loop spans 17 amino acids. The V gene end was trimmed by 0 bases and the J gene end by 7 bases; junction bases not matched to a gene: 12. Germline loops: CDR1 LGHNA, CDR2 YNFKEQ. CDR3 loop: CASSQDVRDRVLLTQYF. CDR3 coding DNA: TGTGCCAGCAGCCAAGATGTGAGGGACAGGGTCCTTCTGACCCAGTACTTC.

Points on this clonotype: This may be a read error, as it is one base from a much larger clone. The CDR3 coding sequence is TGTGCCATCACGACTGGCGGTTACAATGAGCAGTTCTTC. This encodes CAITTGGYNEQFF. The V gene is TRBV10-3, the J gene TRBJ2-1; D not certain. The CDR3 totals 13 residues. Germline V gene lookup returns CDR1 ENHRY and CDR2 SYGVKD. The V and J ends lost 7 bases and 4 bases respectively, with 11 bases between them.

The chain recombines TRBV20-1 with TRBJ2-7; no firm D call. CDR1 DFQATT and CDR2 SNEGSKA come from the germline V gene (reference sequence). V lost 0 bases and J lost 4, with 10 bases in between. The CDR3 has 13 residues. CDR3 protein: CSARDGERYEQYF. The CDR3 bases are TGCAGTGCTAGAGATGGGGAAAGGTACGAGCAGTACTTC.

This clonotype was detected ten times or more. The chain joins TRBV9 to TRBJ1-3; no firm D call. This CDR3 has 14 residues. CDR1 is SGDLS, CDR2 YYNGEE, per germline. Trimming took off 0 bases at V and 0 bases at J, with 4 bases between the two ends. CDR3 sequence: CASSVVSSGNTIYF. CDR3 DNA: TGTGCCAGCAGCGTAGTCAGCTCTGGAAACACCATATATTTT. Looking up the rest from reference TRBV9 and TRBJ1-3 gives the full variable domain: DSGVTQTPKHLITATGQRVTLRCSPRSGDLSVYWYQQSLDQGLQFLIQYYNGEERAKGNILERFSAQQFPDLHSELNLSSLELGDSALYFCASSVVSSGNTIYFGEGSWLTVV.

This clonotype was observed many times. The rearrangement joins TRBV7-2 to TRBJ2-2; no clear D. Trimming took 4 bases from V and 5 from J, leaving 17 bases between them. Germline loops: CDR1 SGHTA, CDR2 FQGNSA. This CDR3 contains 16 residues. In DNA, the CDR3 is TGTGCCAGCAGCTATCGGACGGGCGTAGGGACCGGGGAGCTGTTTTTT. Its translation is CASSYRTGVGTGELFF.

This clonotype was counted only a few times. The rearrangement links TRBV20-1 to TRBJ2-5; TRBD1 might be the D (5 bases). V was trimmed by 5 bases and J by 2 bases, leaving 18 bases between them. Germline loops: CDR1 DFQATT, CDR2 SNEGSKA (reference sequence). CDR3 size: 15 residues. CDR3 bases: TGCAGTGCTTTTGGAACAGGTGGCCTTCAAGAGACCCAGTACTTC. It encodes CSAFGTGGLQETQYF.

This clonotype was picked up many times. The chain recombines TRBV21-1 with TRBJ1-5. TRBV21-1 represents a pseudogene. The CDR3 runs 15 residues. CDR3 sequence (DNA): TGTGCCAGCAGCCCCAGCAAGGGTACCGATCAGCCCCAGCATTTT. It yields the protein CASSPSKGTDQPQHF.

This clonotype was picked up many times. V gene TRBV27 combines with J gene TRBJ2-2; 8 bases align to TRBD2. The CDR3 runs 16 residues. Germline values: CDR1 MNHEY, CDR2 SMNVEV (reference sequence). V was pared by 5 bases and J by 7 bases, with 12 bases of the junction left unmatched. CDR3 sequence reads: CASSPTSGVKGGELFF. The CDR3 nucleotides read TGTGCCAGCAGTCCCACTAGCGGAGTGAAAGGCGGGGAGCTGTTTTTT.

This clonotype has just a few counts. This sequence joins TRBV12-3 or TRBV12-4 and TRBJ2-2, with D perhaps TRBD1 (6 bases). V was pared by 3 bases and J by 4 bases, with 30 bases between. The CDR3 is made up of 21 amino acids. The DNA of the CDR3 is TGTGCCAGCAGTTTTTTTTGGGACGGGACATCAGATCGAAGAACCACCGGGGAGCTGTTTTTT. This encodes CASSFFWDGTSDRRTTGELFF.